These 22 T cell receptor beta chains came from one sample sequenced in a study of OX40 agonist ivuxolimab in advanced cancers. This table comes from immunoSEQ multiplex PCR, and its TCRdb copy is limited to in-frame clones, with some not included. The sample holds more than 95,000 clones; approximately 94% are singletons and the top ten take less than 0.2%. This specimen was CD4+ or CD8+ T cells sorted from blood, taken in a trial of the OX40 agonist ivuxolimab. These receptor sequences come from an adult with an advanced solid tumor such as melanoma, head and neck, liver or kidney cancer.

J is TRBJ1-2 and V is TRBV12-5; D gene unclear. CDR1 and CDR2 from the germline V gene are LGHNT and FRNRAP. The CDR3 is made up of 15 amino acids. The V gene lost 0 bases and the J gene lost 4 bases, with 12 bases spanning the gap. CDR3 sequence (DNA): TGTGCTAGTGGTTTGGTACTGGTACAGCCCTATGGCTACACCTTC. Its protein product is CASGLVLVQPYGYTF.

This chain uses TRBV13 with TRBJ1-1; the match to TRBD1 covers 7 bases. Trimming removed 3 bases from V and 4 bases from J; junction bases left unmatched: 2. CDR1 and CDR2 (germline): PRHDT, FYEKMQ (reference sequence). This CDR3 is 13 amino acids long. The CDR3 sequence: CASSLNRGTEAFF. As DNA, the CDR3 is TGTGCCAGCAGCTTGAACAGGGGCACTGAAGCTTTCTTT.

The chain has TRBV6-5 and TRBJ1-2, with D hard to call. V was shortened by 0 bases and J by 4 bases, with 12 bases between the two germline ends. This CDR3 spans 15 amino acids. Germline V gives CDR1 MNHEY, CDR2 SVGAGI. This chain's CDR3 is CASSYSSGDLYGYTF. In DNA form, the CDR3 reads TGTGCCAGCAGTTACTCATCTGGCGACCTCTATGGCTACACCTTC.

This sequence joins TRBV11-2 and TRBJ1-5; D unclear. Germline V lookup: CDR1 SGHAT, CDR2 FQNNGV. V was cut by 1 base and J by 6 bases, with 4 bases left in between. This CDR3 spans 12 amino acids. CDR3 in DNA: TGTGCCAGCAGCTTAGTTGGTCAGCCCCAGCATTTT. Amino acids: CASSLVGQPQHF.

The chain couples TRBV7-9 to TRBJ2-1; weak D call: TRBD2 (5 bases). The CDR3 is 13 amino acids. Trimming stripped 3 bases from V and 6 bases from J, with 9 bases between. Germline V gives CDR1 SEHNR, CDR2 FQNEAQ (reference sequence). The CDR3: CASSLLRGNEQFF. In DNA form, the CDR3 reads TGTGCCAGCAGCTTGCTCCGGGGCAATGAGCAGTTCTTC.

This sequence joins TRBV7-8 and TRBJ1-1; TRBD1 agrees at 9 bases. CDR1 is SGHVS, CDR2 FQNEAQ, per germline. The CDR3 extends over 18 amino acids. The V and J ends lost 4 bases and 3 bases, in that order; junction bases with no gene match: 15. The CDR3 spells CASSSVGTGFFFHTEAFF. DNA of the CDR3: TGTGCCAGCAGCTCGGTTGGGACAGGGTTTTTTTTTCACACTGAAGCTTTCTTT.

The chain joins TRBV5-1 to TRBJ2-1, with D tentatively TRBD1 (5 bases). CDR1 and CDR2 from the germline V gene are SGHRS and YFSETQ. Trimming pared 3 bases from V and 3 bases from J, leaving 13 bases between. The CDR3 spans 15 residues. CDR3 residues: CASSSGHTGYNEQFF. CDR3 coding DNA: TGCGCCAGCAGCTCTGGACACACCGGCTACAATGAGCAGTTCTTC.

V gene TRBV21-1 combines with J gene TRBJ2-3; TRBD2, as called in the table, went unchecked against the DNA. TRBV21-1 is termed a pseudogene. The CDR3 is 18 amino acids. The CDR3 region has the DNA TGTGCCAGCAGCAAAACACTCTCCGAGCTAGCGGGATTAGATACGCAGTATTTT. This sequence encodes CASSKTLSELAGLDTQYF.

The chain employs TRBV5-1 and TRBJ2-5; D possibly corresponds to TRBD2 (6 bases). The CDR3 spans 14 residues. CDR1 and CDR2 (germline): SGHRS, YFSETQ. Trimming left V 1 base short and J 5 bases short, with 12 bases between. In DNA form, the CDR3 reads TGCGCCAGCAGCTTGCGGTCTAGCGAGGAGACCCAGTACTTC. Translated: CASSLRSSEETQYF.

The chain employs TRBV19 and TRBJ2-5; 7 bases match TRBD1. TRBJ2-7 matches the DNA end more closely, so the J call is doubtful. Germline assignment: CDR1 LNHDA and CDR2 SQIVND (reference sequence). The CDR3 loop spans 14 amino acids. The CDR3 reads CASSPRQGTYEQYF. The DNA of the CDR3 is TGTGCCAGTAGTCCCAGACAGGGCACCTACGAGCAGTACTTC.

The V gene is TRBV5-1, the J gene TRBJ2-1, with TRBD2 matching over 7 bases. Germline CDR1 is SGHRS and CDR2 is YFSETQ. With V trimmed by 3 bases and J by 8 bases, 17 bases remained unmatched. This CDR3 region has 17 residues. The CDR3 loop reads CASSWRGGSGIAYEQFF. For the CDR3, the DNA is TGCGCCAGCAGCTGGAGGGGTGGGAGCGGGATAGCATATGAGCAGTTCTTC.

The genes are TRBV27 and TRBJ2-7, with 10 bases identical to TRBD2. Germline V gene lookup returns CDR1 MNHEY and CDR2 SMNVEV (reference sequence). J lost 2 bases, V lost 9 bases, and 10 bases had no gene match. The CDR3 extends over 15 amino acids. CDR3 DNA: TGTGCCAGTAGGACGCTAGCGGGAGACCCCTACGAGCAGTACTTC. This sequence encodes CASRTLAGDPYEQYF.

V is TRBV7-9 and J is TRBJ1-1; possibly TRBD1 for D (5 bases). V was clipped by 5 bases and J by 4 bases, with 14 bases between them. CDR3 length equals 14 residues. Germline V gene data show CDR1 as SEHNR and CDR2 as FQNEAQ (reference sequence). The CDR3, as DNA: TGTGCCAGCAGCCTGGGACTTTCCCCCACTGAAGCTTTCTTT. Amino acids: CASSLGLSPTEAFF.

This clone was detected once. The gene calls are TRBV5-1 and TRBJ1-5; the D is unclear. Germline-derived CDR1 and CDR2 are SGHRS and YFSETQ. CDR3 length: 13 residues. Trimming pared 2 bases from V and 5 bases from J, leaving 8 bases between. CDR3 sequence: CASSLVADQPQHF. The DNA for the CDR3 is TGCGCCAGCAGCTTAGTGGCAGATCAGCCCCAGCATTTT.

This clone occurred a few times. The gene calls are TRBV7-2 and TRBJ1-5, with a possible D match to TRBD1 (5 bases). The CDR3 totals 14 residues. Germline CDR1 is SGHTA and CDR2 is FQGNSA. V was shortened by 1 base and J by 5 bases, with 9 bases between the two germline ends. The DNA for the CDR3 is TGTGCCAGCAGCTTAGGACAGTATTATCAGCCCCAGCATTTT. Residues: CASSLGQYYQPQHF.

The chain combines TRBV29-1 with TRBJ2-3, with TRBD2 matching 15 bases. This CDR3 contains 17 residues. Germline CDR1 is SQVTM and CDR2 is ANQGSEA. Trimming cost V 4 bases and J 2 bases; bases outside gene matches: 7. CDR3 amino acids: CSVVLGLAGGYTDTQYF. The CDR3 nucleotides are TGCAGCGTTGTCCTGGGACTAGCGGGAGGTTACACAGATACGCAGTATTTT.

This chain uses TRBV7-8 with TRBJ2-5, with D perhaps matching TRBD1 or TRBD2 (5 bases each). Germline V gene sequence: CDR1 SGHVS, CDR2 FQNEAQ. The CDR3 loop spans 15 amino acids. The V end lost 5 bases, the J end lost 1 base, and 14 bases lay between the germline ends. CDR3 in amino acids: CASSIGTGSQETQYF. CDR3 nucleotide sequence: TGTGCCAGCAGCATCGGGACGGGGAGCCAAGAGACCCAGTACTTC.

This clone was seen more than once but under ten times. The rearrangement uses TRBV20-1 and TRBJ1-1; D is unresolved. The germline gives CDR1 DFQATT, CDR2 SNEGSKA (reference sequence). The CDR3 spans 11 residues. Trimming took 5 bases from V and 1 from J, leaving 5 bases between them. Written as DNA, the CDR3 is TGCAGTGCTCCAGAGAACACTGAAGCTTTCTTT. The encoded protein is CSAPENTEAFF.

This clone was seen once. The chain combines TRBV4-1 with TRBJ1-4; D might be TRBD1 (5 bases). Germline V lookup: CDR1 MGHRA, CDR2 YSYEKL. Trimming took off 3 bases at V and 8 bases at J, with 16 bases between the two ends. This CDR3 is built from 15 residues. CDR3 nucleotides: TGCGCCAGCAGCCACGCAGGGTTCGTTCTGGAAAAACTGTTTTTT. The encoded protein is CASSHAGFVLEKLFF.

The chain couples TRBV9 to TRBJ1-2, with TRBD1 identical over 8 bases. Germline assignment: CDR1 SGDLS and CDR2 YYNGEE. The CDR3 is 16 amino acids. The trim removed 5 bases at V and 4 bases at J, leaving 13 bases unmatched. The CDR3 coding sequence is TGTGCCAGCAGTAGACAGGGGACTACTCTTGGCTATGGCTACACCTTC. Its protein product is CASSRQGTTLGYGYTF.

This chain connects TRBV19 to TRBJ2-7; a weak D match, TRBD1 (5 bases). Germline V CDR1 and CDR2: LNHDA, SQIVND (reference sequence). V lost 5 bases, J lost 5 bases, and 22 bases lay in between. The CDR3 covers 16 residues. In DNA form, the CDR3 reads TGTGCCAGTAGTGGTTTGAGACAGAGCGTCAAGAACGAGCAGTACTTC. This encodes CASSGLRQSVKNEQYF.

DNA for the CDR3: TGTGCCATCAGTGGTTTGCCAGAGGAGACCCAGTACTTC. This translates into CAISGLPEETQYF. The genes are TRBV10-3 and TRBJ2-5; D unclear. The length of the CDR3 is 13 residues. The V end lost 4 bases, the J end lost 5 bases, and 11 bases lay between the germline ends. From germline, CDR1 is ENHRY and CDR2 SYGVKD.